Given below is one T cell receptor beta chain in context. Its antigen remains unidentified. Only in-frame clones appear in the TCRdb table, and some are missing; sequencing was by immunoSEQ multiplex PCR. The sample comprises nearly 70,000 clones, 85% to 95% of which are singletons, and approximately 0.21% rests with the top ten. CDR1 is GTSNPN, CDR2 SVGIG, per germline (reference sequence). This CDR3 is 14 amino acids long. V gave up 5 bases and J gave up 7 bases; unmatched junction bases: 8. This entry comes from a study of CD4 T cells in relation to SARS-CoV-2 and coronaviruses. Unexposed donor CD4+ T cells date from about 2010-2018, before the COVID-19 pandemic. Regarding the study as a whole: This crossreactivity analysis covered spike protein alone, no other viral proteins.

The V gene is TRBV30, the J gene TRBJ2-7, with 13 bases that match TRBD2. The sample was naive CD4+ T cells from PBMCs. Indicated subset: naive CD4+ T cells isolated by negative enrichment. This TCR derives from a human donor in good health. CDR3 protein: CAWGNGLAGEEQYF. DNA for the CDR3: TGTGCCTGGGGAAACGGACTAGCGGGAGAGGAGCAGTACTTC. The variable domain in full, completed from reference TRBV30 and TRBJ2-7, reads SQTIHQWPATLVQPVGSPLSLECTVEGTSNPNLYWYRQAAGRGLQLLFYSVGIGQISSEVPQNLSASRPQDRQFILSSKKLLLSDSGFYLCAWGNGLAGEEQYFGPGTRLTVT.